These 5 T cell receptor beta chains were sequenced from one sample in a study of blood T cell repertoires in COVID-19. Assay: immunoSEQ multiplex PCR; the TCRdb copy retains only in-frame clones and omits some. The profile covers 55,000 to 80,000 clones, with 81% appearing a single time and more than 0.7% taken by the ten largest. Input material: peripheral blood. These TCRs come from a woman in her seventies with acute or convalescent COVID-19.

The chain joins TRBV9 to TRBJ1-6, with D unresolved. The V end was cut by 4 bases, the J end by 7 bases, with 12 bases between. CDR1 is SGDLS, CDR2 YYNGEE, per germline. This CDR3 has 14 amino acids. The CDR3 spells CASSPGLGNSPLHF. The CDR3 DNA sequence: TGTGCCAGCAGCCCTGGTCTAGGAAATTCACCCCTCCACTTT. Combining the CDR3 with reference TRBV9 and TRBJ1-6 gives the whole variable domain DSGVTQTPKHLITATGQRVTLRCSPRSGDLSVYWYQQSLDQGLQFLIQYYNGEERAKGNILERFSAQQFPDLHSELNLSSLELGDSALYFCASSPGLGNSPLHFGNGTRLTVT.

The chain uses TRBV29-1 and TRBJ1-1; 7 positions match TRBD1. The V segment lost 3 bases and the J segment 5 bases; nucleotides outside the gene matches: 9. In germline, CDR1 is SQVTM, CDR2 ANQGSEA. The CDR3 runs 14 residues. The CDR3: CSVDWGDSQTEAFF. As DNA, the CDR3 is TGCAGCGTTGATTGGGGGGACAGTCAAACTGAAGCTTTCTTT. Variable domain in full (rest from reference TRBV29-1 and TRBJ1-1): SAVISQKPSRDICQRGTSLTIQCQVDSQVTMMFWYRQQPGQSLTLIATANQGSEATYESGFVIDKFPISRPNLTFSTLTVSNMSPEDSSIYLCSVDWGDSQTEAFFGQGTRLTVV.

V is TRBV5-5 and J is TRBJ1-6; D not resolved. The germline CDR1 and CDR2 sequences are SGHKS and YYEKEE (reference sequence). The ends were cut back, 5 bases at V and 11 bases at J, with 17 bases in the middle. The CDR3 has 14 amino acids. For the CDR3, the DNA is TGTGCCAGCAGTCCGGTTACAGATAAGGCACCCCTCCACTTT. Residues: CASSPVTDKAPLHF.

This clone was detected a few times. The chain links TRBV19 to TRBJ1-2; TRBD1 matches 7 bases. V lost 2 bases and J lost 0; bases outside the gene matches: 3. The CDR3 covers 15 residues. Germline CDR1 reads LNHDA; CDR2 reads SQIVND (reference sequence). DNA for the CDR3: TGTGCCAGTAGTATATGGGACAGTTCTAACTATGGCTACACCTTC. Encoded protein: CASSIWDSSNYGYTF.

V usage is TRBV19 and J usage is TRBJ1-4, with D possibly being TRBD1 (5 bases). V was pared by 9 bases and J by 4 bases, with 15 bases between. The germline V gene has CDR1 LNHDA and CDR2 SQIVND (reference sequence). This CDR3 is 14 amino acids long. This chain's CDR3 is CASKGGQDNEKLFF. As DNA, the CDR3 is TGTGCCAGCAAAGGCGGACAAGATAATGAAAAACTGTTTTTT.